These 10 T cell receptor beta chains were all obtained from the same sample, sequenced in a study of CD8+CD57+ T cells in acquired aplastic anemia. Profiling of TCR beta VDJ combinations and CDR3 sequences used genomic DNA as template. TCRdb ran MiXCR on the reads and lists one entry per CDR3 protein. In the table there are around 200,000 distinct CDR3 sequences, less than 60% of which are singletons. Individuals selected for sequencing had exhibited CD8+CD57+ cell expansion on flow cytometry. Sequencing used sorted CD4+, CD8+, or CD8+CD57+ T cells (not recorded which) from PBMCs. The source of these receptors is a human donor with aplastic anemia.

A remark on this clonotype: A much more abundant neighbour one base away suggests this may be a read error. The genes are TRBV9 and TRBJ2-1; D tentatively reads TRBD1 or TRBD2 (7 bases each). Germline V lookup: CDR1 SGDLS, CDR2 YYNGEE. The CDR3 sequence is 15 residues long. The V end lost 3 bases, the J end lost 3 bases, and 13 bases lay between the germline ends. CDR3 nucleotides: TGTGCCAGCAGCGCGACAGGGACTATCTACAATGAGCAGTTCTTC. Its translation is CASSATGTIYNEQFF.

This clonotype occurred a few times. The V call is TRBV18, the J call TRBJ1-1, with 9 bases identical to TRBD1. This CDR3 has 13 amino acids. The V gene end was trimmed by 3 bases and the J gene end by 11 bases; junction bases not matched to a gene: 7. Germline CDR1 reads KGHSH; CDR2 reads LQKENI. For the CDR3, the DNA is TGTGCCAGCTCACCGGGGACAGGGTTTGGGGCTTTCTTT. This translates into CASSPGTGFGAFF.

A word on this clonotype: A single base separates this from a much larger clone, so it may be a read error. The V call is TRBV2, the J call TRBJ2-3; D possibly uses TRBD1 or TRBD2 (5 bases each). Germline values: CDR1 SNHLY, CDR2 FYNNEI. The CDR3 consists of 14 residues. V lost 6 bases and J lost 8, with 18 bases in between. As DNA, the CDR3 is TGTGCCAGCAGATTTGGACGGTCAGGGACTACGCAGTATTTT. Translated, it gives CASRFGRSGTTQYF.

The V call is TRBV11-2, the J call TRBJ2-5, with 7 bases fitting TRBD2. Germline trimming cut 4 bases from V and 2 bases from J; bases unmatched to any gene: 10. Germline V CDR1 and CDR2: SGHAT, FQNNGV. This CDR3 comprises 16 residues. CDR3 DNA sequence: TGTGCCAGCAGCTCTCGCCTGGGGGAGGGTCAAGAGACCCAGTACTTC. Translating it yields CASSSRLGEGQETQYF. Using reference TRBV11-2 and TRBJ2-5 for the parts outside the CDR3, the full variable domain is EAGVAQSPRYKIIEKRQSVAFWCNPISGHATLYWYQQILGQGPKLLIQFQNNGVVDDSQLPKDRFSAERLKGVDSTLKIQPAKLEDSAVYLCASSSRLGEGQETQYFGPGTRLLVL.

This clonotype was detected only once. This chain links TRBV7-9 with TRBJ1-6, with TRBD1 identical over 9 bases. Germline V gene sequence: CDR1 SEHNR, CDR2 FQNEAQ (reference sequence). This CDR3 contains 15 residues. Losses at the gene ends were 4 bases for V and 7 bases for J; bases not matched to a gene: 5. CDR3 DNA sequence: TGTGCCAGCAGCTCCGGGACAGGGAGAAATTCACCCCTCCACTTT. Translated: CASSSGTGRNSPLHF.

There are many counts of this clonotype. The gene calls are TRBV5-6 and TRBJ1-5; D gene uncertain. Trimming pared 0 bases from V and 7 bases from J, leaving 8 bases between. There are 13 residues in the CDR3. CDR1 is SGHDT and CDR2 is YYEEEE in the germline V gene. The CDR3 here is CASSLVREQPQHF. The CDR3 DNA reads TGTGCCAGCAGCTTGGTTAGAGAGCAGCCCCAGCATTTT.

Here the CDR3 DNA reads TGTACCACCAGCAGAGATACGGCCGAGCAGTACGTC. The encoded protein is CTTSRDTAEQYV. The rearrangement joins TRBV15 to TRBJ2-7; the D is unclear. The CDR3 length is 12 residues. Germline V gene data show CDR1 as LNHNV and CDR2 as YYDKDF (reference sequence).

This clonotype was recorded at least ten times. V gene TRBV7-8 combines with J gene TRBJ2-7; weak D call: TRBD2 (5 bases). CDR1 SGHVS and CDR2 FQNEAQ come from the germline V gene. V lost 4 bases to trimming and J lost 9 bases, with 22 bases between them. The CDR3 length is 15 residues. CDR3 DNA: TGTGCCAGCAGCTCCCCTCGGGAAAATCAAATACGGCAGTACTTC. Its protein product is CASSSPRENQIRQYF.

CDR3 bases: TGTGCCAGCAGTCGCGTAGGGGGGAACTATGGCTACACCTTC. Translating it yields CASSRVGGNYGYTF. V and J are TRBV7-9 and TRBJ1-2; perhaps TRBD1 as D (6 bases). Trimming left V 6 bases short and J 2 bases short, with 13 bases between. This CDR3 comprises 14 residues. Germline-derived CDR1 and CDR2 are SEHNR and FQNEAQ (reference sequence).

The V gene is TRBV18, the J gene TRBJ1-4; no definite D call. Between the trimmed V and J ends, which lost 4 bases and 8 bases, there was a span of 11 bases. The CDR3 is 13 residues long. Germline loops: CDR1 KGHSH, CDR2 LQKENI. Written as DNA, the CDR3 is TGTGCCAGCTCACTTCAGGATGGGGAAAAACTGTTTTTT. The encoded protein is CASSLQDGEKLFF.